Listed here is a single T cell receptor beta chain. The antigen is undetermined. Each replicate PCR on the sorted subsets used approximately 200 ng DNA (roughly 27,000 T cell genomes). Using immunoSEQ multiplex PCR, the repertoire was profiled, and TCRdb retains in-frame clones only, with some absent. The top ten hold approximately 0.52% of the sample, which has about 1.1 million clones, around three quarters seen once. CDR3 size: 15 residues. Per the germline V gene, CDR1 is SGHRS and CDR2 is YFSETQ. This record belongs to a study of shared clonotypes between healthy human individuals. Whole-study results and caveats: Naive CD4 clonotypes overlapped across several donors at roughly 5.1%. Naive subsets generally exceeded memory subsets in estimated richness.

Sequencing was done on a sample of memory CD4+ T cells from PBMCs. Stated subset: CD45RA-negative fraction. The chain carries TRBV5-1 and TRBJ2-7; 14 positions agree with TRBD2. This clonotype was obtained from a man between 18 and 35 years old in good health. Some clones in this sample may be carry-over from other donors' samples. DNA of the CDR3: TGCGCTACTCGCGGGGGGACTAGCGGGAGCTTCGAGCAGTACTTC. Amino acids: CATRGGTSGSFEQYF.